Described below is a single TCR beta chain sequence and its context. Its specificity is unknown. The PCR employed 60 Vbeta primers together with 13 Jbeta primers. Clones were sequenced by immunoSEQ multiplex PCR, and TCRdb holds only the in-frame ones, with some missing. This sample has approximately 190,000 clones, with approximately 80% found just once. This specimen comes from a study of cytomegalovirus exposure and HLA in healthy donors. Study at large: From HLA-typed donors, an early data release held tens of millions of unique TCRs.

With 6 bases clipped from V and 0 bases from J, the junction kept 8 bases outside the gene matches. CDR1 is SGDLS, CDR2 YYNGEE, per germline. The CDR3 runs 18 residues. Study-wide findings and caveats: Fewer N-insertions (relative to the approximately 670-donor mean) were reportedly seen in an Asian-associated ancestry cluster in a later analysis. The classifier was said to identify cytomegalovirus status with high specificity and sensitivity.

The J gene is TRBJ2-1, the V gene TRBV9; 14 bases agree with TRBD2. The receptor was isolated from a woman under 30 in good health and CMV-seronegative. Specimen: PBMCs. Here the CDR3 DNA reads TGTGCCAGCAATCCCGGGACTAGCGGGAGCAGCTCCTACAATGAGCAGTTCTTC. It codes for CASNPGTSGSSSYNEQFF.